The 21 T cell receptor beta chains listed next were all sequenced from one sample in a study of blood T cell repertoires in COVID-19. Sequencing used immunoSEQ multiplex PCR; TCRdb keeps in-frame clones, though not all of them. This repertoire shows approximately 75,000 clones, around 80% found once; its top ten account for approximately 20%. The sample comprised peripheral blood. The origin of the receptors is a woman aged 45 to 65 with acute or convalescent COVID-19.

This rearrangement joins TRBV25-1 to TRBJ1-1, with 7 bases aligning to TRBD1. This CDR3 is 12 amino acids long. The junction had 5 bases not matched to a gene; V was cut back by 8 bases and J by 5 bases. Germline V gene sequence: CDR1 MGHDK, CDR2 SYGVNS. In DNA, the CDR3 is TGTGCCAGCTCGGGGACAGCTACTGAAGCTTTCTTT. Its protein is CASSGTATEAFF. The full variable domain, completed using reference TRBV25-1 and TRBJ1-1, is EADIYQTPRYLVIGTGKKITLECSQTMGHDKMYWYQQDPGMELHLIHYSYGVNSTEKGDLSSESTVSRIRTEHFPLTLESARPSHTSQYLCASSGTATEAFFGQGTRLTVV.

This sequence joins TRBV7-9 and TRBJ1-2; 8 nucleotides line up with TRBD1. This CDR3 comprises 15 residues. Germline V gene data show CDR1 as SEHNR and CDR2 as FQNEAQ (reference sequence). V gave up 3 bases and J gave up 4 bases; unmatched junction bases: 7. The CDR3, as DNA: TGTGCCAGCAGCTTGGGTACAGGGGGGGCCTATGGCTACACCTTC. Its protein is CASSLGTGGAYGYTF.

The gene calls are TRBV4-1 and TRBJ2-3, with TRBD2 matching over 7 bases. V gave up 1 base and J gave up 3 bases; unmatched junction bases: 7. CDR1 is MGHRA, CDR2 YSYEKL, per germline. The CDR3 consists of 16 residues. The CDR3 DNA follows: TGCGCCAGCAGCCAAGTCCCCAGCGGGGTAACAGATACGCAGTATTTT. The encoded protein is CASSQVPSGVTDTQYF.

This clone was observed a single time. The J gene is TRBJ2-1, the V gene TRBV7-2; tentatively, D is TRBD2 (5 bases). The germline V and J ends were trimmed by 4 bases and 6 bases, with 13 bases remaining between them. This CDR3 spans 14 amino acids. Germline V gene data show CDR1 as SGHTA and CDR2 as FQGNSA. The CDR3 region has the DNA TGTGCCAGCAGCTACGGACTGATGCGCAATGAGCAGTTCTTC. Protein sequence: CASSYGLMRNEQFF.

This clone was observed a handful of times. V and J are TRBV11-2 and TRBJ2-7; weak D call: TRBD2 (6 bases). The ends were cut back, 0 bases at V and 0 bases at J, with 9 bases in the middle. From germline, CDR1 is SGHAT and CDR2 FQNNGV. This CDR3 is 15 amino acids long. CDR3 sequence: CASSLEAGSSYEQYF. The DNA of the CDR3 is TGTGCCAGCAGCTTAGAGGCCGGGAGCTCCTACGAGCAGTACTTC.

This clone was seen once. The rearrangement uses TRBV6-5 and TRBJ2-3; 8 nucleotides match TRBD1. Germline trimming cut 1 base from V and 4 bases from J; bases unmatched to any gene: 7. The germline V gene encodes CDR1 MNHEY and CDR2 SVGAGI. This CDR3 spans 16 amino acids. CDR3 protein: CASSYWGRGHADTQYF. CDR3 nucleotides: TGTGCCAGCAGTTACTGGGGCAGGGGGCATGCAGATACGCAGTATTTT.

The V and J genes are TRBV6-2 or TRBV6-3 and TRBJ2-1; 10 positions agree with TRBD2. Trimming removed 2 bases from V and 9 bases from J; junction bases left unmatched: 4. The CDR3 is 14 amino acids. Germline loops: CDR1 MNHEY, CDR2 SVGEGT. CDR3 protein: CASSYKREGGEQFF. In nucleotides, the CDR3 is TGTGCCAGCAGTTACAAGCGGGAGGGGGGTGAGCAGTTCTTC.

This clone was seen more than once but under ten times. The rearrangement links TRBV10-3 to TRBJ1-2, with D possibly TRBD1 on 6 matching bases. Between the trimmed V and J ends, which lost 0 bases and 0 bases, there was a span of 8 bases. CDR1 and CDR2 (germline): ENHRY, SYGVKD. The CDR3 consists of 15 residues. This chain's CDR3 is CAISESRQANYGYTF. The CDR3 bases are TGTGCCATCAGTGAGTCGCGACAGGCTAACTATGGCTACACCTTC.

This chain's CDR3 is CASSQDQGGTGANEKLFF. For the CDR3, the DNA is TGCGCCAGCAGCCAAGATCAGGGTGGGACAGGGGCTAATGAAAAACTGTTTTTT. V gene TRBV4-3 combines with J gene TRBJ1-4; 10 nucleotides agree with TRBD1. The CDR3 consists of 18 residues. In germline, CDR1 is LGHNA, CDR2 YSLEER. V was clipped by 0 bases and J by 3 bases; unmatched bases: 7.

The chain is built from TRBV7-9 and TRBJ2-7; 9 positions match TRBD2. Germline-derived CDR1 and CDR2 are SEHNR and FQNEAQ (reference sequence). The CDR3 sequence is 17 residues long. V was clipped by 1 base and J by 0 bases; unmatched bases: 7. The CDR3 sequence: CASSLVLAGISSYEQYF. The CDR3 DNA reads TGTGCCAGCAGCTTAGTGCTAGCGGGAATCAGCTCCTACGAGCAGTACTTC.

This clone was counted a single time. The chain is built from TRBV5-1 and TRBJ2-1; 10 bases align to TRBD2. The germline CDR1 and CDR2 sequences are SGHRS and YFSETQ. With 0 bases clipped from V and 4 bases from J, the junction kept 4 bases outside the gene matches. The CDR3 totals 16 residues. The chain's CDR3 is CASSLELAGEYNEQFF. The CDR3, as DNA: TGCGCCAGCAGCTTGGAGCTAGCGGGAGAGTACAATGAGCAGTTCTTC.

This chain joins TRBV5-4 and TRBJ1-6, with 11 bases lining up with TRBD1. J gave up 9 bases and V 0 bases, and 2 bases lay outside the gene matches. Germline-derived CDR1 and CDR2 are SGHNT and YYREEE (reference sequence). The CDR3 totals 15 residues. In DNA form, the CDR3 reads TGTGCCAGCAGCTTGGCCGGGACAGGGGGTTCACCCCTCCACTTT. It codes for CASSLAGTGGSPLHF. The variable domain in full, completed from reference TRBV5-4 and TRBJ1-6, reads ETGVTQSPTHLIKTRGQQVTLRCSSQSGHNTVSWYQQALGQGPQFIFQYYREEENGRGNFPPRFSGLQFPNYSSELNVNALELDDSALYLCASSLAGTGGSPLHFGNGTRLTVT.

This clone appeared once. The chain links TRBV19 to TRBJ2-5, with D unclear. Germline V gene lookup returns CDR1 LNHDA and CDR2 SQIVND (reference sequence). The CDR3 runs to 13 residues. Between the trimmed V and J ends, which lost 5 bases and 0 bases, there was a span of 7 bases. This CDR3 reads CASSPVHQETQYF. The CDR3 DNA is TGTGCCAGTAGTCCCGTTCACCAAGAGACCCAGTACTTC.

This clone was detected once. The chain links TRBV2 to TRBJ1-1; perhaps TRBD1 as D (5 bases). CDR1 is SNHLY and CDR2 is FYNNEI in the germline V gene. The V end was cut by 5 bases, the J end by 10 bases, with 14 bases between. The CDR3 has 12 residues. The CDR3 protein is CASSLQGIGAFF. CDR3 coding DNA: TGTGCCAGCAGTCTTCAGGGAATAGGAGCTTTCTTT.

This chain connects TRBV6-2 or TRBV6-3 to TRBJ1-1; TRBD1 is a possible D gene (6 bases). Germline-derived CDR1 and CDR2 are MNHEY and SVGEGT. The CDR3 loop spans 16 amino acids. Between the trimmed V and J ends, which lost 6 bases and 0 bases, there was a span of 17 bases. The CDR3 region has the DNA TGTGCCAGCAGCGGCCCGACAGGAAGAATGAACACTGAAGCTTTCTTT. Translation gives CASSGPTGRMNTEAFF.

The genes are TRBV7-8 and TRBJ2-7; no reliable D call. With 5 bases removed from V and 3 bases from J, the gap between germline ends came to 17 bases. CDR3 size: 15 residues. Germline-derived CDR1 and CDR2 are SGHVS and FQNEAQ. This chain's CDR3 is CASSLPSRSLYEQYF. In nucleotides, the CDR3 is TGTGCCAGCAGCCTGCCCTCTAGGTCCCTCTACGAGCAGTACTTC.

The chain combines TRBV3-1 (or the pseudogene TRBV3-2) with TRBJ2-2; D may be TRBD1 (6 bases). From germline, CDR1 is LGHDT and CDR2 YNNKEL (reference sequence). V was cut by 5 bases and J by 0 bases, with 13 bases left in between. This CDR3 is built from 16 residues. The CDR3 sequence: CASSERGGTNTGELFF. The CDR3 DNA sequence: TGTGCCAGCAGCGAGCGAGGGGGTACGAACACCGGGGAGCTGTTTTTT.

The gene calls are TRBV19 and TRBJ1-1; TRBD1 is a possible D gene (6 bases). Trimming took 2 bases from V and 1 from J, leaving 11 bases between them. Per germline, CDR1 LNHDA and CDR2 SQIVND (reference sequence). The CDR3 contains 15 residues. The CDR3 sequence is CASSIQGIGNTEAFF. CDR3 DNA: TGTGCCAGTAGTATACAGGGGATTGGGAACACTGAAGCTTTCTTT.

The chain uses TRBV10-3 and TRBJ1-5; the D gene is possibly TRBD1 (5 bases). Trimming stripped 0 bases from V and 8 bases from J, with 8 bases between. The V gene's germline CDR1 is ENHRY and CDR2 SYGVKD. This CDR3 spans 13 amino acids. This chain's CDR3 is CAISESSGEPQHF. The CDR3 nucleotides are TGTGCCATCAGTGAGTCGTCGGGGGAGCCCCAGCATTTT.

V gene TRBV12-5 combines with J gene TRBJ2-1; 10 nucleotides match TRBD2. CDR3 length equals 16 residues. The J segment lost 9 bases and the V segment lost 5 bases, leaving 13 bases of the junction unmatched. Germline loops: CDR1 LGHNT, CDR2 FRNRAP. The CDR3 sequence: CASGNGTSALEREQFF. CDR3 nucleotides: TGTGCTAGTGGTAACGGGACTAGCGCCCTAGAACGTGAGCAGTTCTTC.

This chain joins TRBV29-1 and TRBJ2-2; tentative D call: TRBD2 (6 bases). Trimming removed 2 bases from V and 5 bases from J, with 24 bases in between. The CDR3 totals 18 residues. Germline CDR1 is SQVTM and CDR2 is ANQGSEA. DNA of the CDR3: TGCAGCGTTGAAAAGGCTAGCGAGCTACTCGGTCGAACCGGGGAGCTGTTTTTT. Protein product: CSVEKASELLGRTGELFF.